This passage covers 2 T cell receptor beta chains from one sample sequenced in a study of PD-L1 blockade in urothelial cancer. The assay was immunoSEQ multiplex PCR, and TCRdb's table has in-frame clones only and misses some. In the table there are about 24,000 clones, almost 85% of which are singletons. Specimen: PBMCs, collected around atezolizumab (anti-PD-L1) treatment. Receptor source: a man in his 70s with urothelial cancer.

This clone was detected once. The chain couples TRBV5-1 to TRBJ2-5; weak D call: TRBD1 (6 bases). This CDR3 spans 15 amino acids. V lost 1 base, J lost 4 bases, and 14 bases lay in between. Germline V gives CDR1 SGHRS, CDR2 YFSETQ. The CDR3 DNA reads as TGCGCCAGCAGCTTGTCCCAGGGGCCAGGAGAGACCCAGTACTTC. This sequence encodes CASSLSQGPGETQYF.

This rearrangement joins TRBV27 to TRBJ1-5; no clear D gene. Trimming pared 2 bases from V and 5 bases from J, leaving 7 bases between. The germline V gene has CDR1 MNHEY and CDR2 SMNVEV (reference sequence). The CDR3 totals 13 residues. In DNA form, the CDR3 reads TGTGCCAGCAGTTTACAGATTTATCAGCCCCAGCATTTT. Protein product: CASSLQIYQPQHF.